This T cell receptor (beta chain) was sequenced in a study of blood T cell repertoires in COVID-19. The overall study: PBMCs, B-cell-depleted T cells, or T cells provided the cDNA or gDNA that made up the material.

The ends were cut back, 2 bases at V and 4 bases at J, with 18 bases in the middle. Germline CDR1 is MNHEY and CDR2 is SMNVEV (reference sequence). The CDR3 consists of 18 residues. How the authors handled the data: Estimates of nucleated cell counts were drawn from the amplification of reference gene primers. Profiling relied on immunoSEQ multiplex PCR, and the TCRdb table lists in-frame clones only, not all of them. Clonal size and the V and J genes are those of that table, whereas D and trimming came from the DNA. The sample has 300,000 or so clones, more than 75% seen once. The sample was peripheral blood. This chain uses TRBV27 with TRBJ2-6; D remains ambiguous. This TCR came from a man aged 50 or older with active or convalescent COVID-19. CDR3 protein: CASSLSPPVFIGANVLTF. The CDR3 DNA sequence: TGTGCCAGCAGTTTAAGCCCCCCCGTGTTTATCGGGGCCAACGTCCTGACTTTC.